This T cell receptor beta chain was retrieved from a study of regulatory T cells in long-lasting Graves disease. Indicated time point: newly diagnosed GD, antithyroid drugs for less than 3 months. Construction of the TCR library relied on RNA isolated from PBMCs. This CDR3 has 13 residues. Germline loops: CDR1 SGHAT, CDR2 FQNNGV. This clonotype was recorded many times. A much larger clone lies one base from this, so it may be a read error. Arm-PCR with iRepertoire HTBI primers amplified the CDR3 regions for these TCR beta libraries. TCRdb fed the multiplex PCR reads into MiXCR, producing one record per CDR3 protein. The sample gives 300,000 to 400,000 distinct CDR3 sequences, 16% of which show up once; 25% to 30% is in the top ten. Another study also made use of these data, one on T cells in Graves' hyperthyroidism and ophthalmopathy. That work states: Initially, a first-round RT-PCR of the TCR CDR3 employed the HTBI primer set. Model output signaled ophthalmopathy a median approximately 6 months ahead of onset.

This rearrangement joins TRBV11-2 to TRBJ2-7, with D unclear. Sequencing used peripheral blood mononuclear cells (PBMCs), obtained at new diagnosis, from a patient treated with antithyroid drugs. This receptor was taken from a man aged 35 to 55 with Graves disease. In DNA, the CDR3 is TGTGCCAGCAGCACAGCGATCTCCTACGAGCAGTGCTTC. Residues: CASSTAISYEQCF. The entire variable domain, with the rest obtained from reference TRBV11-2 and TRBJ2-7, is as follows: EAGVAQSPRYKIIEKRQSVAFWCNPISGHATLYWYQQILGQGPKLLIQFQNNGVVDDSQLPKDRFSAERLKGVDSTLKIQPAKLEDSAVYLCASSTAISYEQCFGPGTRLTVT.